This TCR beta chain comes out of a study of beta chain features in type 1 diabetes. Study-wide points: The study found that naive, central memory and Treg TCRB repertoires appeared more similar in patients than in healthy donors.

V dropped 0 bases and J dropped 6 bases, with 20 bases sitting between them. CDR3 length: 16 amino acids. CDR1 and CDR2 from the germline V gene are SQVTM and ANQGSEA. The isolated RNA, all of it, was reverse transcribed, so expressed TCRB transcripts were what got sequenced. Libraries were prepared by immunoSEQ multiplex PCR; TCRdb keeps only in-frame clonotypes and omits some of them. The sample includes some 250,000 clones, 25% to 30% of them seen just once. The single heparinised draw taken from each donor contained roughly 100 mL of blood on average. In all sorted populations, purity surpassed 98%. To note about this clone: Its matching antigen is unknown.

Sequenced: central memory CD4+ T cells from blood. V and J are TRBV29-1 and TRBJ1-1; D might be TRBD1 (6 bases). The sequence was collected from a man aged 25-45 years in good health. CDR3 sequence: CSVEEPGGGRYAEAFF. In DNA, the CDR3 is TGCAGCGTTGAAGAGCCGGGGGGCGGGAGGTACGCTGAAGCTTTCTTT.